This T cell receptor (beta chain) appears in the sequencing data of a study of OX40 agonist ivuxolimab in advanced cancers. Study-level information: Patients were dosed intravenously with ivuxolimab at 0.01 to 10 mg/kg every 2 weeks. Findings and limits, study-wide: Some patients who did not respond also had low normalized T-cell clonal expansion. At 0.1 to 3.0 mg/kg, CD4+ and CD8+ blood T cells expanded clonally by week 6.

CDR3 length: 15 amino acids. The germline V gene encodes CDR1 LGHNA and CDR2 YNFKEQ. Trimming left V 0 bases short and J 3 bases short, with 11 bases between. Clones were sequenced by immunoSEQ multiplex PCR, and TCRdb holds only the in-frame ones, with some missing. The table lists approximately 82,000 clones, approximately 89% of them singletons, with more than 2% in the top ten. Concerning this clone: Its antigen remains unidentified.

The TCR originated in an adult with an advanced solid tumor such as melanoma, head and neck, liver or kidney cancer. The chain is built from TRBV4-2 and TRBJ1-2, with unresolved D. This material consisted of CD4+ or CD8+ T cells sorted from blood, taken in a trial of the OX40 agonist ivuxolimab. The CDR3 DNA sequence: TGTGCCAGCAGCCAAGATGGCAACTCGGACTATGGCTACACCTTC. Encoded protein: CASSQDGNSDYGYTF.